The 26 T cell receptor beta chains given below trace back to one sample, sequenced in a study of CD8 T cells in ankylosing spondylitis. TCRdb re-called the 5' RACE reads through MiXCR, storing one row per CDR3 protein. The sample has 220,000 or so distinct CDR3 sequences, more than 9% seen once. Sequenced input: blood, either unsorted or a sorted T cell fraction (not recorded which). These receptors all stem from a male donor with ankylosing spondylitis or in good health (not recorded which).

This clonotype has a handful of counts. The chain employs TRBV12-3 or TRBV12-4 and TRBJ1-2, with D maybe TRBD1 (6 bases). The CDR3 spans 13 residues. V lost 6 bases and J lost 6, with 14 bases in between. The CDR3 coding sequence is TGTGCCAGCAGGACGACAGGAGATAATGGCTACACCTTC. Protein: CASRTTGDNGYTF.

V is TRBV5-1 and J is TRBJ1-4, with TRBD1 identical over 8 bases. Per the germline V gene, CDR1 is SGHRS and CDR2 is YFSETQ. V shed 4 bases and J 3 bases; nucleotides not matched to a gene: 8. CDR3 length: 16 residues. DNA for the CDR3: TGCGCCAGCAGCCTGCGGACAGGGTCGCCTAATGAAAAACTGTTTTTT. This sequence encodes CASSLRTGSPNEKLFF.

This clonotype was counted at least ten times. This chain uses TRBV11-2 with TRBJ1-1, with D possibly TRBD1 on 5 matching bases. Trimming took off 4 bases at V and 4 bases at J, with 16 bases between the two ends. This CDR3 spans 15 amino acids. The germline V gene encodes CDR1 SGHAT and CDR2 FQNNGV. For the CDR3, the DNA is TGTGCCAGCAGCTACGAGGTGGGACGGTTCACTGAAGCTTTCTTT. It is translated as CASSYEVGRFTEAFF.

V usage is TRBV19 and J usage is TRBJ1-1; D gene ambiguous. Per germline, CDR1 LNHDA and CDR2 SQIVND (reference sequence). V was clipped by 5 bases and J by 5 bases, with 9 bases between them. The length of the CDR3 is 12 residues. The CDR3 nucleotides read TGTGCCAGTAGTCGGACTCTTACTGAAGCTTTCTTT. It translates to CASSRTLTEAFF.

This clonotype showed up just a few times. The chain links TRBV3-1 to TRBJ1-2; D not certain. V was trimmed by 1 base and J by 3 bases, leaving 12 bases between them. CDR3 length: 15 residues. Germline V gene sequence: CDR1 LGHDT, CDR2 YNNKEL (reference sequence). The DNA for the CDR3 is TGTGCCAGCAGCCAAGTTTCCTGGGCGGACTATGGCTACACCTTC. Protein product: CASSQVSWADYGYTF.

This clonotype was observed many times. The chain joins TRBV5-1 to TRBJ2-7; a weak D match, TRBD1 (6 bases). In germline, CDR1 is SGHRS, CDR2 YFSETQ. This CDR3 contains 16 residues. Deletions cut 2 bases from V and 0 bases from J, with 15 bases between. The CDR3 nucleotides are TGCGCCAGCAGCTTTGGACAGCCTAGGAGCTCCTACGAGCAGTACTTC. It specifies CASSFGQPRSSYEQYF.

The chain couples TRBV3-1 to TRBJ2-1; the D call may be TRBD1 or TRBD2 (5 bases each). V lost 4 bases, J lost 3 bases, and 16 bases lay in between. This CDR3 is built from 16 residues. The germline V gene has CDR1 LGHDT and CDR2 YNNKEL (reference sequence). The CDR3 loop reads CASSRGRAPRYNEQFF. CDR3 nucleotide sequence: TGTGCCAGCAGCCGGGGACGAGCCCCACGCTACAATGAGCAGTTCTTC.

This clonotype occurred a few times. CDR3 residues: CASGPTGVANTGELFF. The CDR3 nucleotides read TGTGCTAGTGGTCCGACAGGGGTGGCCAACACCGGGGAGCTGTTTTTT. The chain employs TRBV12-5 and TRBJ2-2; 8 positions match TRBD1. Germline V gene sequence: CDR1 LGHNT, CDR2 FRNRAP. The CDR3 runs 16 residues. Losses at the gene ends were 5 bases for V and 2 bases for J; bases not matched to a gene: 7.

This clonotype was seen repeatedly, ten times or more. The rearrangement links TRBV20-1 to TRBJ1-1, with D unclear. The CDR3 consists of 13 residues. V lost 0 bases and J lost 0, with 5 bases in between. Germline loops: CDR1 DFQATT, CDR2 SNEGSKA (reference sequence). CDR3 sequence: CSARDSLNTEAFF. The CDR3 DNA is TGCAGTGCTAGAGACAGTTTGAACACTGAAGCTTTCTTT.

This clonotype has a handful of counts. This rearrangement joins TRBV7-3 to TRBJ2-1, with a possible D match to TRBD2 (6 bases). Germline CDR1 reads SGHTA; CDR2 reads FQGTGA. This CDR3 contains 13 residues. Trimming removed 2 bases from V and 6 bases from J, with 8 bases in between. The CDR3, as DNA: TGTGCCAGCAGCTTAGGGAGGAGCAATGAGCAGTTCTTC. It encodes CASSLGRSNEQFF.

The CDR3 DNA sequence: TGTGCCAGCAGCTTAGTGGCAGACGACCAAGAGACCCAGTACTTC. Translating gives CASSLVADDQETQYF. The chain couples TRBV7-2 to TRBJ2-5, with D uncertain. Per the germline V gene, CDR1 is SGHTA and CDR2 is FQGNSA. V was clipped by 1 base and J by 0 bases, with 9 bases between them. The CDR3 runs to 15 residues.

Ten or more counts support this clonotype. This chain uses TRBV12-3 or TRBV12-4 with TRBJ2-1, with 7 nucleotides matching TRBD1. With V trimmed by 6 bases and J by 6 bases, 5 bases remained unmatched. The CDR3 consists of 13 residues. CDR3 coding DNA: TGTGCCAGCAGGCAGGGGGTAGCCAATGAGCAGTTCTTC. Encoded protein: CASRQGVANEQFF.

With respect to this clonotype: This may stem from a read error, because a much larger clone lies one nucleotide away. This chain connects TRBV29-1 to TRBJ2-5, with TRBD1 matching over 7 bases. Germline V lookup: CDR1 SQVTM, CDR2 ANQGSEA. There are 11 residues in the CDR3. The V gene end was trimmed by 7 bases and the J gene end by 5 bases; junction bases not matched to a gene: 4. CDR3 coding DNA: TGCAGCGCGGACAGGAAGGAGACCCAGTACTTC. It specifies CSADRKETQYF.

The table lists this clonotype with a few counts. V and J are TRBV3-1 and TRBJ2-7; D gene ambiguous. CDR3 length: 14 amino acids. Germline V gene data show CDR1 as LGHDT and CDR2 as YNNKEL (reference sequence). V lost 2 bases, J lost 3 bases, and 11 bases lay in between. The CDR3 region is CASSQQPVNYEQYF. In DNA form, the CDR3 reads TGTGCCAGCAGCCAACAGCCCGTCAACTACGAGCAGTACTTC.

The chain employs TRBV27 and TRBJ2-7, with D maybe TRBD2 (5 bases). This CDR3 region has 17 residues. CDR1 and CDR2 (germline): MNHEY, SMNVEV (reference sequence). The ends were cut back, 0 bases at V and 0 bases at J, with 15 bases in the middle. This CDR3 is CASSLSRPAGVSYEQYF. The CDR3 DNA reads TGTGCCAGCAGTTTATCCCGCCCGGCCGGGGTCTCCTACGAGCAGTACTTC.

This clonotype occurred a few times. The chain carries TRBV20-1 and TRBJ2-2; D is unclear. Trimming removed 0 bases from V and 4 bases from J, with 12 bases in between. The germline CDR1 and CDR2 sequences are DFQATT and SNEGSKA (reference sequence). CDR3 length equals 15 residues. Here the CDR3 DNA reads TGCAGTGCTAGAGATCTATTTAAGGGCACCGGGGAGCTGTTTTTT. This translates into CSARDLFKGTGELFF.

In its sample, this clonotype was seen a few times. The chain carries TRBV29-1 and TRBJ2-4; D may match TRBD1 or TRBD2 (6 bases each). CDR3 length: 13 residues. Germline V gene data show CDR1 as SQVTM and CDR2 as ANQGSEA. Trimming stripped 2 bases from V and 9 bases from J, with 14 bases between. The DNA of the CDR3 is TGCAGCGTTGAAAGGGGGAGGAGCGGCATTCAGTACTTC. It is translated as CSVERGRSGIQYF.

This clonotype occurred a few times. CDR3 coding DNA: TGCGCCAGCAGCTTGGCCGGAGACACTCTATCGAACACTGAAGCTTTCTTT. It codes for CASSLAGDTLSNTEAFF. The chain joins TRBV5-1 to TRBJ1-1; D uncertain. The V end was cut by 0 bases, the J end by 1 base, with 16 bases between. In germline, CDR1 is SGHRS, CDR2 YFSETQ. The CDR3 has 17 amino acids.

This clonotype was picked up many times. Here the CDR3 DNA reads TGTGCCAGCAGCTACCGCTGGGGTGAAAAACTGTTTTTT. It yields the protein CASSYRWGEKLFF. The gene calls are TRBV28 and TRBJ1-4, with no clear D. The germline CDR1 and CDR2 sequences are MDHEN and SYDVKM. This CDR3 contains 13 residues. Trimming took off 6 bases at V and 7 bases at J, with 12 bases between the two ends.

Turning to this clonotype: It may be a read error: a sequence one base away is much more abundant. The genes are TRBV5-6 and TRBJ1-2; unclear D gene. Germline-derived CDR1 and CDR2 are SGHDT and YYEEEE. The CDR3 extends over 14 amino acids. CDR3 region: CASSLAGISYGYPF. In DNA form, the CDR3 reads TGTGCCAGCAGCCTTGCAGGTATCTCCTATGGCTACCCCTTC. Variable domain in full (rest from reference TRBV5-6 and TRBJ1-2): DAGVTQSPTHLIKTRGQQVTLRCSPKSGHDTVSWYQQALGQGPQFIFQYYEEEERQRGNFPDRFSGHQFPNYSSELNVNALLLGDSALYLCASSLAGISYGYPFGSGTRLTVV.

The table lists this clonotype with many counts. V gene TRBV11-2 combines with J gene TRBJ2-3; 15 positions match TRBD2. In germline, CDR1 is SGHAT, CDR2 FQNNGV. Trimming removed 5 bases from V and 0 bases from J; junction bases left unmatched: 6. The CDR3 runs to 18 residues. The CDR3 nucleotides read TGTGCCAGCAGCCCCGGACTAGCGGGGGGGCATAGCACAGATACGCAGTATTTT. The encoded protein is CASSPGLAGGHSTDTQYF.

This clonotype was counted ten times or more. J is TRBJ2-5 and V is TRBV5-1; no reliable D call. The germline CDR1 and CDR2 sequences are SGHRS and YFSETQ. This CDR3 comprises 11 residues. Trimming took 2 bases from V and 5 from J, leaving 4 bases between them. Written as DNA, the CDR3 is TGCGCCAGCAGCTTCATGGAGACCCAGTACTTC. As protein: CASSFMETQYF.

This sequence joins TRBV20-1 and TRBJ2-7; either TRBD1 or TRBD2 may fit D (6 bases each). V dropped 5 bases and J dropped 3 bases, with 20 bases sitting between them. The CDR3 length is 15 residues. Germline V lookup: CDR1 DFQATT, CDR2 SNEGSKA (reference sequence). CDR3 sequence (DNA): TGCAGTGCTTCCCCCTTGGGGGGCTGGGTCTACGAGCAGTACTTC. It translates to CSASPLGGWVYEQYF.

This clonotype has ten or more counts. This chain uses TRBV6-6 with TRBJ1-1; D is unclear. CDR1 is MNHNY, CDR2 SVGAGI, per germline (reference sequence). Trimming pared 5 bases from V and 6 bases from J, leaving 10 bases between. This CDR3 spans 12 amino acids. The DNA for the CDR3 is TGTGCCAGCAGTCACCCTTCCGCTGAAGCTTTCTTT. This gives the protein CASSHPSAEAFF.

This clonotype was seen at least ten times. This chain connects TRBV4-2 to TRBJ2-5; D remains ambiguous. Germline CDR1 and CDR2: LGHNA and YNFKEQ. CDR3 length: 14 amino acids. Trimming removed 3 bases at V and 3 bases at J, with 11 bases between. This chain's CDR3 is CASSQGSLEETQYF. DNA for the CDR3: TGTGCCAGCAGCCAGGGATCTCTCGAAGAGACCCAGTACTTC.

The J gene is TRBJ2-3, the V gene TRBV20-1; 9 nucleotides line up with TRBD2. This CDR3 contains 15 residues. Per the germline V gene, CDR1 is DFQATT and CDR2 is SNEGSKA (reference sequence). J gave up 6 bases and V 4 bases, and 11 bases lay outside the gene matches. CDR3 protein: CSANTGTSHSDTQYF. For the CDR3, the DNA is TGCAGTGCTAACACCGGGACTAGCCATTCGGATACGCAGTATTTT.